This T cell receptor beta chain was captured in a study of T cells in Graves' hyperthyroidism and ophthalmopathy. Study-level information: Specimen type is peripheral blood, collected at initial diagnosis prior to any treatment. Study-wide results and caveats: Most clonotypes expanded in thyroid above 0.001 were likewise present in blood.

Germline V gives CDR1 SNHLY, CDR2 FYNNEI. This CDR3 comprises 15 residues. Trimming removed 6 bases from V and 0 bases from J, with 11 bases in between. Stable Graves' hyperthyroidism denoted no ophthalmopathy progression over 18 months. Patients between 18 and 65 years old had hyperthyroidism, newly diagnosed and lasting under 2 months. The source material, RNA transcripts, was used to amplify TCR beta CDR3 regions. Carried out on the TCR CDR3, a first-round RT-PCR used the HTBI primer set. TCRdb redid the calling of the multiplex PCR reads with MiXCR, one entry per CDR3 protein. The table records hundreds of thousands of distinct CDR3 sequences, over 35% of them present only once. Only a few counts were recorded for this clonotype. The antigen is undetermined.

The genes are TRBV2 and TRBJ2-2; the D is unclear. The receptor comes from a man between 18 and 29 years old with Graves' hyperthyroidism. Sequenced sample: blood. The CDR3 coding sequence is TGTGCCAGCAGCCAGGAGCAGGCGAACACCGGGGAGCTGTTTTTT. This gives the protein CASSQEQANTGELFF.